This T cell receptor (beta chain) was retrieved from a study of technical replicates of blood from a few donors. V was clipped by 3 bases and J by 4 bases, with 15 bases between them. CDR3 size: 15 residues. Germline V CDR1 and CDR2: LNHDA, SQIVND (reference sequence). Method: immunoSEQ multiplex PCR; TCRdb's copy keeps in-frame clones and lacks some. The sample holds more than 70,000 clones, about 89% seen once. The receptor's source is a human donor in good health. The material sequenced was T cells isolated from PBMCs. The V gene is TRBV19, the J gene TRBJ1-2; possibly TRBD1 for D (6 bases). The DNA of the CDR3 is TGTGCCAGTAGTATCGGAACAGGGAGCGGCTATGGCTACACCTTC. Translating gives CASSIGTGSGYGYTF.